Shown below are 31 T cell receptor beta chains from a single sample sequenced in a study of CD8+CD57+ T cells in acquired aplastic anemia. Only patients with CD8+CD57+ cell expansion on flow cytometry were chosen for sequencing. The template used for profiling TCR beta VDJ and CDR3 was genomic DNA. TCRdb reprocessed the reads with MiXCR, giving one entry per CDR3 protein. This table holds hundreds of thousands of distinct CDR3 sequences, around 32% found once. The sample taken for sequencing was sorted CD4+, CD8+, or CD8+CD57+ T cells (not recorded which) from PBMCs. These receptors all stem from a human donor with aplastic anemia.

This clonotype was recorded at least ten times. The V and J genes are TRBV2 and TRBJ2-7; D is ambiguous. V gave up 2 bases and J gave up 3 bases, with 5 bases separating them. CDR3 length: 12 residues. Per the germline V gene, CDR1 is SNHLY and CDR2 is FYNNEI. The CDR3 region is CASSELLYEQYF. CDR3 nucleotide sequence: TGTGCCAGCAGTGAACTCCTCTACGAGCAGTACTTC.

V gene TRBV15 combines with J gene TRBJ1-5; no clear D. Per germline, CDR1 LNHNV and CDR2 YYDKDF (reference sequence). CDR3 length equals 14 residues. Trimming removed 0 bases at V and 14 bases at J, with 17 bases between. CDR3: CATSRDSQTVYEHF. The CDR3 nucleotides read TGTGCCACCAGCAGAGACAGTCAGACGGTCTACGAGCATTTT.

The sample holds many counts of this clonotype. The chain employs TRBV20-1 and TRBJ1-2, with D tentatively TRBD1 (5 bases). This CDR3 has 12 amino acids. Germline V gives CDR1 DFQATT, CDR2 SNEGSKA (reference sequence). DNA for the CDR3: TGCAGAATAAAAGGGGACGCCTATGGCTACACCTTC. Translated, it gives CRIKGDAYGYTF.

In this sample, this clonotype turned up many times. V is TRBV7-9 and J is TRBJ1-6; tentatively, D is TRBD1 (5 bases). The CDR3 has 14 amino acids. V was trimmed by 3 bases and J by 7 bases, leaving 10 bases between them. Germline values: CDR1 SEHNR, CDR2 FQNEAQ (reference sequence). The CDR3 here is CASSLGRRNSPLHF. The CDR3 DNA is TGTGCCAGCAGCTTGGGACGGAGAAATTCACCCCTCCACTTT.

The sample holds a few counts of this clonotype. This chain joins TRBV12-3 or TRBV12-4 and TRBJ2-1; D unresolved. This CDR3 has 14 amino acids. Deletions cut 1 base from V and 3 bases from J, with 7 bases between. DNA of the CDR3: TGTGCCAGCAGTTTAGGAGTCCGCTACAATGAGCAGTTCTTC. Protein sequence: CASSLGVRYNEQFF.

This clonotype was seen at least ten times. The chain recombines TRBV5-1 with TRBJ1-6, with D perhaps matching TRBD1 (5 bases). V lost 0 bases and J lost 12, with 13 bases in between. CDR3 size: 14 residues. CDR1 and CDR2 (germline): SGHRS, YFSETQ. CDR3 bases: TGCGCCAGCAGCTTGGACGTCGACAGTGGACCCCTCCACTTT. Amino acid sequence: CASSLDVDSGPLHF.

The chain carries TRBV15 and TRBJ2-3; D gene ambiguous. The CDR3 has 15 residues. V was trimmed by 0 bases and J by 6 bases, leaving 13 bases between them. Looked up from germline, CDR1 is LNHNV and CDR2 is YYDKDF (reference sequence). Here the CDR3 DNA reads TGTGCCACCAGCAGAGATCCTGCGGCAGCCGATACGCAGTATTTT. Translation gives CATSRDPAAADTQYF. The variable domain in full, completed from reference TRBV15 and TRBJ2-3, reads DAMVIQNPRYQVTQFGKPVTLSCSQTLNHNVMYWYQQKSSQAPKLLFHYYDKDFNNEADTPDNFQSRRPNTSFCFLDIRSPGLGDTAMYLCATSRDPAAADTQYFGPGTRLTVL.

This clonotype showed up many times. CDR3 sequence: CSAREASGVVRSYEQYF. In DNA form, the CDR3 reads TGCAGTGCTAGAGAAGCTAGCGGAGTCGTCCGCTCCTACGAGCAGTACTTC. The gene calls are TRBV20-1 and TRBJ2-7; 7 bases align to TRBD2. CDR3 size: 17 residues. Germline assignment: CDR1 DFQATT and CDR2 SNEGSKA (reference sequence). Losses at the gene ends were 0 bases for V and 0 bases for J; bases not matched to a gene: 11.

V and J are TRBV6-1 and TRBJ1-5; no reliable D call. The germline V gene has CDR1 MNHNS and CDR2 SASEGT. CDR3 length: 15 amino acids. The V gene lost 2 bases and the J gene lost 0 bases, with 8 bases spanning the gap. The CDR3 nucleotides read TGTGCCAGCAGTGAACAGGTGATTAGCAATCAGCCCCAGCATTTT. Amino acids: CASSEQVISNQPQHF.

This rearrangement joins TRBV25-1 to TRBJ1-3, with D tentatively TRBD1 (5 bases). V was clipped by 0 bases and J by 2 bases, with 11 bases between them. CDR3 length equals 16 residues. Germline lookup yields CDR1 MGHDK and CDR2 SYGVNS. The CDR3 loop reads CASSEYREYPGNTIYF. CDR3 sequence (DNA): TGTGCCAGCAGTGAATACAGGGAGTATCCTGGAAACACCATATATTTT.

CDR3 amino acids: CATSVGQGPYEQFF. Here the CDR3 DNA reads TGTGCCACCAGTGTGGGACAGGGGCCCTACGAGCAGTTCTTC. The V gene is TRBV24-1, the J gene TRBJ2-1; 10 bases fit TRBD1. Germline CDR1 KGHDR, CDR2 SFDVKD. V lost 5 bases to trimming and J lost 10 bases; unmatched junction nucleotides: 7. The CDR3 has 14 amino acids.

This clonotype was seen ten or more times. The chain recombines TRBV7-2 with TRBJ1-1; no reliable D call. Germline assignment: CDR1 SGHTA and CDR2 FQGNSA. The CDR3 has 13 residues. V was clipped by 1 base and J by 8 bases, with 11 bases between them. This CDR3 is CASSLGVGGEAFF. CDR3 nucleotides: TGTGCCAGCAGCTTAGGGGTGGGCGGAGAAGCTTTCTTT.

Concerning this clonotype itself: A much larger clone sits a single nucleotide away, making a read error possible. This chain joins TRBV20-1 and TRBJ1-5; 7 bases are shared with TRBD1. CDR3 length: 13 amino acids. V gave up 7 bases and J gave up 5 bases; unmatched junction bases: 8. Germline values: CDR1 DFQATT, CDR2 SNEGSKA (reference sequence). CDR3 nucleotides: TGCAGTGTTAGCGAAGACAGGGATCAGCCCCAGCATTTT. Its translation: CSVSEDRDQPQHF.

Ten or more counts support this clonotype. The V call is TRBV2, the J call TRBJ2-1; 9 positions agree with TRBD1. CDR1 is SNHLY, CDR2 FYNNEI, per germline. V lost 7 bases to trimming and J lost 4 bases; unmatched junction nucleotides: 8. This CDR3 is 15 amino acids long. CDR3 nucleotides: TGTGCCAGCATGGACAGGGGTGGGACTTACAATGAGCAGTTCTTC. Amino acids: CASMDRGGTYNEQFF.

This chain uses TRBV7-9 with TRBJ2-7, with 10 bases identical to TRBD1. CDR1 and CDR2 from the germline V gene are SEHNR and FQNEAQ (reference sequence). The trim removed 1 base at V and 3 bases at J, leaving 6 bases unmatched. The CDR3 sequence is 16 residues long. CDR3 sequence: CASSLVTGTGVYEQYF. The CDR3 DNA reads as TGTGCCAGCAGCTTAGTTACCGGGACAGGGGTCTACGAGCAGTACTTC.

This chain joins TRBV11-1 and TRBJ1-5; D is unresolved. Per the germline V gene, CDR1 is SGHAT and CDR2 is FQDESV (reference sequence). This CDR3 is built from 16 residues. V shed 6 bases and J shed 0 bases, with 15 bases lying between them. CDR3 in DNA: TGTGCCAGCAGTGCTAGAGGAGGCTATAGCAATCAGCCCCAGCATTTT. It codes for CASSARGGYSNQPQHF.

On this clonotype itself: This sequence may be a read error, since a much larger clone differs from it by one base. The CDR3 does not close with the conserved phenylalanine or tryptophan, likely indicating a read error. J is TRBJ1-2 and V is TRBV11-2, with D possibly TRBD1 on 6 matching bases. The CDR3 totals 16 residues. V was clipped by 3 bases and J by 3 bases, with 17 bases between them. The V gene's germline CDR1 is SGHAT and CDR2 FQNNGV. CDR3 residues: CASSLVGRGTDYGYTL. CDR3 nucleotides: TGTGCCAGCAGCTTGGTGGGCAGGGGAACGGACTATGGCTACACCCTC.

The rearrangement uses TRBV11-1 and TRBJ2-3; a possible D gene is TRBD1 (5 bases). The J call may not be correct, given that the DNA end is closer to TRBJ1-5. CDR3 length equals 16 residues. The germline V gene encodes CDR1 SGHAT and CDR2 FQDESV (reference sequence). The CDR3 loop reads CASSPLMAGQGDTQHF. CDR3 bases: TGTGCCAGCAGCCCGCTTATGGCGGGCCAGGGTGATACGCAGCATTTT.

For this clonotype: Given a much more abundant clone one base away, this may be a read error. This chain joins TRBV20-1 and TRBJ1-1; D unclear. The germline V and J ends were trimmed by 5 bases and 1 base, with 5 bases remaining between them. In germline, CDR1 is DFQATT, CDR2 SNEGSKA (reference sequence). The length of the CDR3 is 11 residues. The CDR3 sequence: CSAVRNTEAFF. The CDR3 region has the DNA TGCAGTGCTGTCAGGAACACTGAAGCTTTCTTT.

This clonotype was observed many times. The chain recombines TRBV25-1 with TRBJ1-3, with D uncertain. Trimming pared 8 bases from V and 0 bases from J, leaving 8 bases between. Germline CDR1 MGHDK, CDR2 SYGVNS. The CDR3 runs to 13 residues. The CDR3 DNA sequence: TGTGCCAGCCGGTTGGACTCTGGAAACACCATATATTTT. Protein sequence: CASRLDSGNTIYF.

This clonotype was counted once. The chain carries TRBV7-3 and TRBJ2-1; D is possibly TRBD2 (5 bases). This CDR3 region has 16 residues. Trimming cost V 2 bases and J 2 bases, with 13 bases left between them. Germline V lookup: CDR1 SGHTA, CDR2 FQGTGA. The CDR3 DNA is TGTGCCAGCAGCTTAGTCGTGGGAGTAACCTACAATGAGCAGTTCTTC. Amino acids: CASSLVVGVTYNEQFF.

The chain couples TRBV28 to TRBJ1-6, with 10 bases matching TRBD1. The CDR3 has 17 residues. After removal of 2 bases from V and 10 bases from J, the junction contained 11 bases not matched to a gene. CDR1 and CDR2 (germline): MDHEN, SYDVKM. The CDR3 region is CASSLRDRGLSRSPLHF. The DNA of the CDR3 is TGTGCCAGCAGTTTAAGGGACAGGGGCCTATCTAGATCACCCCTCCACTTT.

Remarks on this clonotype: Just one base apart from a much larger clone, this may be a read error. This CDR3 is missing its conserved last phenylalanine or tryptophan, likely due to a read error. The chain joins TRBV20-1 to TRBJ2-7; D remains ambiguous. The CDR3 is made up of 11 amino acids. The germline V and J ends were trimmed by 0 bases and 2 bases, with 2 bases remaining between them. CDR1 and CDR2 from the germline V gene are DFQATT and SNEGSKA (reference sequence). CDR3 in amino acids: CSARDAYEQYL. CDR3 bases: TGCAGTGCTAGAGACGCCTACGAGCAGTACCTC.

This clonotype has only a few counts. The V and J genes are TRBV15 and TRBJ2-5, with a tentative D call TRBD1 (6 bases). The CDR3 totals 15 residues. V lost 1 base, J lost 0 bases, and 9 bases lay in between. Per the germline V gene, CDR1 is LNHNV and CDR2 is YYDKDF (reference sequence). CDR3 protein: CATSRAGEYQETQYF. The CDR3 bases are TGTGCCACCAGCAGAGCAGGGGAGTACCAAGAGACCCAGTACTTC.

The sample holds many counts of this clonotype. V is TRBV20-1 and J is TRBJ1-6, with D maybe TRBD1 (6 bases). Trimming cost V 5 bases and J 7 bases, with 18 bases left between them. This CDR3 region has 15 residues. The V gene's germline CDR1 is DFQATT and CDR2 SNEGSKA (reference sequence). The DNA of the CDR3 is TGCAGTGCTCCGGGGGGGGCCCACACCAATTCACCCCTCCACTTT. Translating gives CSAPGGAHTNSPLHF.

This clonotype was counted ten times or more. This chain uses TRBV10-3 with TRBJ1-2; D possibly corresponds to TRBD1 (5 bases). Per germline, CDR1 ENHRY and CDR2 SYGVKD. Trimming pared 7 bases from V and 2 bases from J, leaving 11 bases between. CDR3 length: 13 amino acids. The CDR3 region is CAITEGTNYGYTF. CDR3 coding DNA: TGTGCCATCACGGAAGGGACCAACTATGGCTACACCTTC.

CDR3 sequence: CAWHGPSRSYEQYF. CDR3 in DNA: TGTGCCTGGCATGGACCATCACGATCCTACGAGCAGTACTTC. The V and J genes are TRBV30 and TRBJ2-7, with D unresolved. V lost 5 bases and J lost 1, with 15 bases in between. Germline lookup yields CDR1 GTSNPN and CDR2 SVGIG (reference sequence). This CDR3 is 14 amino acids long. Supplemented by reference TRBV30 and TRBJ2-7, the full variable domain reads SQTIHQWPATLVQPVGSPLSLECTVEGTSNPNLYWYRQAAGRGLQLLFYSVGIGQISSEVPQNLSASRPQDRQFILSSKKLLLSDSGFYLCAWHGPSRSYEQYFGPGTRLTVT.

In its sample, this clonotype was seen many times. The chain uses TRBV15 and TRBJ1-5, with D possibly TRBD1 on 5 matching bases. V lost 6 bases, J lost 5 bases, and 17 bases lay in between. The CDR3 consists of 15 residues. The germline V gene encodes CDR1 LNHNV and CDR2 YYDKDF (reference sequence). CDR3 DNA sequence: TGTGCCACCAGTGTGGGGGGAGAAGATCATCAGCCCCAGCATTTT. Translation gives CATSVGGEDHQPQHF.

Many counts were recorded for this clonotype. This rearrangement joins TRBV2 to TRBJ2-4; D perhaps matches TRBD2 (7 bases). Trimming shortened V by 4 bases and J by 3 bases, and 10 bases separated the two germline ends. Germline loops: CDR1 SNHLY, CDR2 FYNNEI. The CDR3 covers 14 residues. This CDR3 reads CASSAGEGKNIQYF. The CDR3 DNA is TGTGCCAGCAGTGCAGGGGAGGGCAAAAACATTCAGTACTTC.

This clonotype was found once. V gene TRBV12-5 combines with J gene TRBJ1-6; 7 bases fit TRBD1. V gave up 1 base and J gave up 7 bases; unmatched junction bases: 7. The CDR3 runs 16 residues. Germline V gene lookup returns CDR1 LGHNT and CDR2 FRNRAP. The CDR3 DNA reads as TGTGCTAGTGGTTTGGCAGGGGGGGGAGTAAATTCACCCCTCCACTTT. Protein: CASGLAGGGVNSPLHF.

This clonotype was counted between two and nine times. The V gene is TRBV19, the J gene TRBJ2-2, with D hard to call. Germline CDR1 reads LNHDA; CDR2 reads SQIVND (reference sequence). V was cut by 5 bases and J by 0 bases, with 10 bases left in between. The CDR3 runs 15 residues. The CDR3 DNA reads as TGTGCCAGTAGTGTGCTTCTAGCGAACACCGGGGAGCTGTTTTTT. Residues: CASSVLLANTGELFF.